One sample yielded the 26 T cell receptor beta chains listed below, sequenced in a study of cytomegalovirus exposure and HLA in healthy donors (dated by TCRdb to about 2017). Library preparation used the immunoSEQ multiplex PCR assay. The immuneACCESS repertoire file appears here via TCRdb, limited to in-frame rearrangements. These files lack a portion of the clones; in checked studies, under half of the deficit traces to unresolved V genes, and the cause of the others is not known. This sample is represented by over 200,000 clones; around 90% of them were singletons. About 2% of the sample rests with the top ten. What was sequenced was PBMCs. Receptors originate from a woman aged 18-35 years in good health and CMV-seropositive.

This rearrangement joins TRBV6-5 to TRBJ2-3; no clear D. This CDR3 region has 14 residues. CDR1 MNHEY and CDR2 SVGAGI come from the germline V gene. V gave up 2 bases and J gave up 4 bases, with 10 bases separating them. The CDR3, as DNA: TGTGCCAGCAGTTACAGTGACACCGCAGATACGCAGTATTTT. Its translation is CASSYSDTADTQYF.

This chain uses TRBV30 with TRBJ2-5, with TRBD2 identical over 10 bases. Germline V CDR1 and CDR2: GTSNPN, SVGIG (reference sequence). This CDR3 spans 15 amino acids. V lost 2 bases to trimming and J lost 5 bases; unmatched junction nucleotides: 8. CDR3 sequence reads: CAWSLAGGVDETQYF. In nucleotides, the CDR3 is TGTGCCTGGAGTTTAGCGGGAGGTGTGGATGAGACCCAGTACTTC.

About this clone itself: This CDR3 is also generated by other DNA sequences in the sample. V is TRBV19 and J is TRBJ2-7; 14 bases line up with TRBD2. The CDR3 runs to 15 residues. Germline trimming cut 3 bases from V and 3 bases from J; bases unmatched to any gene: 1. CDR1 and CDR2 (germline): LNHDA, SQIVND (reference sequence). CDR3 in amino acids: CASSIGTSGSYEQYF. The DNA for the CDR3 is TGTGCCAGTAGTATTGGGACTAGCGGGAGCTACGAGCAGTACTTC.

The rearrangement uses TRBV4-1 and TRBJ1-2; D unresolved. In germline, CDR1 is MGHRA, CDR2 YSYEKL. The CDR3 runs to 17 residues. Trimming pared 0 bases from V and 4 bases from J, leaving 18 bases between. CDR3 sequence: CASSQEQRGGNGYGYTF. CDR3 DNA: TGCGCCAGCAGCCAAGAGCAACGGGGAGGTAATGGCTATGGCTACACCTTC.

This chain joins TRBV27 and TRBJ1-1; tentatively, D is TRBD1 (6 bases). V dropped 3 bases and J dropped 0 bases, with 23 bases sitting between them. The CDR3 covers 19 residues. CDR1 is MNHEY, CDR2 SMNVEV, per germline (reference sequence). The chain's CDR3 is CASSLTEDLQGSLNTEAFF. The CDR3 bases are TGTGCCAGCAGTTTGACGGAGGACCTACAGGGCTCCCTGAACACTGAAGCTTTCTTT.

CDR3 sequence: CSVVGGAGADTQYF. As DNA, the CDR3 is TGCAGCGTTGTTGGGGGGGCTGGGGCAGATACGCAGTATTTT. The V and J genes are TRBV29-1 and TRBJ2-3, with D possibly TRBD2 on 7 matching bases. Per the germline V gene, CDR1 is SQVTM and CDR2 is ANQGSEA. V was clipped by 4 bases and J by 4 bases, with 15 bases between them. The CDR3 has 14 amino acids.

There are a few counts of this clone. This rearrangement joins TRBV7-9 to TRBJ2-2; TRBD1 agrees at 7 bases. V lost 5 bases and J lost 9; bases outside the gene matches: 18. This CDR3 comprises 17 residues. The germline V gene encodes CDR1 SEHNR and CDR2 FQNEAQ (reference sequence). The CDR3 loop is CASSRSGQTPRTRELFF. The CDR3 DNA reads as TGTGCCAGCAGCCGATCGGGACAGACACCTCGAACGCGGGAGCTGTTTTTT.

The chain couples TRBV7-9 to TRBJ1-2; D ambiguous. The V gene's germline CDR1 is SEHNR and CDR2 FQNEAQ (reference sequence). V lost 1 base and J 5 bases, leaving 5 bases between the germline ends. This CDR3 is 12 amino acids long. The CDR3 is CASSLGSYGYTF. DNA for the CDR3: TGTGCCAGCAGCTTAGGCAGTTATGGCTACACCTTC. The full variable domain, in which reference TRBV7-9 and TRBJ1-2 provide the parts outside the CDR3, is DTGVSQNPRHKITKRGQNVTFRCDPISEHNRLYWYRQTLGQGPEFLTYFQNEAQLEKSRLLSDRFSAERPKGSFSTLEIQRTEQGDSAMYLCASSLGSYGYTFGSGTRLTVV.

The CDR3 loop reads CASSRNQGVRYNTIYF. CDR3 DNA sequence: TGTGCCAGCAGTAGGAACCAGGGGGTTCGTTACAACACCATATATTTT. The chain has TRBV28 and TRBJ1-3; 7 bases match TRBD1. The CDR3 consists of 16 residues. Losses at the gene ends were 5 bases for V and 7 bases for J; bases not matched to a gene: 14. Per the germline V gene, CDR1 is MDHEN and CDR2 is SYDVKM.

The chain couples TRBV7-8 to TRBJ2-7; weak D call: TRBD2 (5 bases). Trimming shortened V by 4 bases and J by 0 bases, and 7 bases separated the two germline ends. This CDR3 contains 13 residues. Germline V lookup: CDR1 SGHVS, CDR2 FQNEAQ. The CDR3 bases are TGTGCCAGCAGCTGGAGGAGCTCCTACGAGCAGTACTTC. This translates into CASSWRSSYEQYF.

The chain combines TRBV6-4 with TRBJ1-4, with D maybe TRBD1 (5 bases). The V end was cut by 3 bases, the J end by 5 bases, with 10 bases between. The germline CDR1 and CDR2 sequences are MRHNA and SNTAGT. The CDR3 consists of 14 residues. CDR3 in DNA: TGTGCCAGCAGTGAGGGCAGGGAAAATGAAAAACTGTTTTTT. Protein product: CASSEGRENEKLFF.

The chain has TRBV2 and TRBJ1-3; no firm D call. Germline assignment: CDR1 SNHLY and CDR2 FYNNEI. Between the trimmed V and J ends, which lost 6 bases and 0 bases, there was a span of 6 bases. CDR3 length: 13 residues. CDR3 loop: CASRYISGNTIYF. The CDR3 region has the DNA TGTGCCAGCAGATATATCTCTGGAAACACCATATATTTT. Full variable domain (missing parts from reference TRBV2 and TRBJ1-3): EPEVTQTPSHQVTQMGQEVILRCVPISNHLYFYWYRQILGQKVEFLVSFYNNEISEKSEIFDDQFSVERPDGSNFTLKIRSTKLEDSAMYFCASRYISGNTIYFGEGSWLTVV.

The chain links TRBV27 to TRBJ1-3; D uncertain. CDR1 and CDR2 from the germline V gene are MNHEY and SMNVEV (reference sequence). Between the trimmed V and J ends, which lost 4 bases and 7 bases, there was a span of 14 bases. The CDR3 has 14 residues. CDR3 DNA sequence: TGTGCCAGCAGTTCGGGAGGAGCATGGAACACCATATATTTT. Translated, it gives CASSSGGAWNTIYF.

This chain connects TRBV5-1 to TRBJ1-1; weak D call: TRBD1 (5 bases). CDR1 SGHRS and CDR2 YFSETQ come from the germline V gene. V shed 1 base and J shed 7 bases, with 11 bases lying between them. The CDR3 has 13 residues. The CDR3 DNA follows: TGCGCCAGCAGCTTGTATTCGACAGATGAAGCTTTCTTT. The encoded protein is CASSLYSTDEAFF. Using reference TRBV5-1 and TRBJ1-1 for the parts outside the CDR3, the full variable domain is KAGVTQTPRYLIKTRGQQVTLSCSPISGHRSVSWYQQTPGQGLQFLFEYFSETQRNKGNFPGRFSGRQFSNSRSEMNVSTLELGDSALYLCASSLYSTDEAFFGQGTRLTVV.

The chain recombines TRBV30 with TRBJ1-1; D not certain. Germline V gene sequence: CDR1 GTSNPN, CDR2 SVGIG (reference sequence). Between the trimmed V and J ends, which lost 4 bases and 1 base, there was a span of 7 bases. CDR3 length equals 12 residues. CDR3 sequence: CAWKRANTEAFF. The DNA of the CDR3 is TGTGCCTGGAAAAGAGCGAACACTGAAGCTTTCTTT.

The chain carries TRBV14 and TRBJ2-7; 7 nucleotides match TRBD1. Trimming removed 1 base from V and 0 bases from J; junction bases left unmatched: 6. Per germline, CDR1 SGHDN and CDR2 FVKESK. This CDR3 spans 16 amino acids. The CDR3 sequence: CASSQVGGHSSYEQYF. CDR3 coding DNA: TGTGCCAGCAGCCAAGTAGGGGGCCATAGCTCCTACGAGCAGTACTTC.

The gene calls are TRBV15 and TRBJ2-7; TRBD2 might be the D (7 bases). Germline V gives CDR1 LNHNV, CDR2 YYDKDF (reference sequence). V dropped 5 bases and J dropped 2 bases, with 13 bases sitting between them. CDR3 size: 14 residues. The CDR3, as DNA: TGTGCCACCAGCCCCGGGGGGCAGGCCTACGAGCAGTACTTC. Protein product: CATSPGGQAYEQYF.

The CDR3 DNA follows: TGTGCCAGCAGCACCCGGACTAGCGGGAGGGGGGCCGGGGAGCTGTTTTTT. Encoded protein: CASSTRTSGRGAGELFF. The chain links TRBV9 to TRBJ2-2; TRBD2 agrees at 15 bases. The CDR3 loop spans 17 amino acids. Germline V lookup: CDR1 SGDLS, CDR2 YYNGEE. Trimming took 4 bases from V and 6 from J; bases not matched to a gene: 7.

This clone has only a few counts. This rearrangement joins TRBV6-5 to TRBJ1-5; D unresolved. In germline, CDR1 is MNHEY, CDR2 SVGAGI. The CDR3 is made up of 14 amino acids. The V end lost 5 bases, the J end lost 2 bases, and 10 bases lay between the germline ends. The CDR3: CASSPGFGNQPQHF. CDR3 in DNA: TGTGCCAGCAGTCCAGGATTCGGCAATCAGCCCCAGCATTTT.

The chain carries TRBV28 and TRBJ1-5, with TRBD1 identical over 7 bases. Germline values: CDR1 MDHEN, CDR2 SYDVKM. Trimming took 3 bases from V and 5 from J; bases not matched to a gene: 13. The CDR3 runs to 17 residues. CDR3 DNA sequence: TGTGCCAGCAGTTTGACGACCAATAGACAGGGATATCAGCCCCAGCATTTT. It specifies CASSLTTNRQGYQPQHF.

The chain couples TRBV5-1 to TRBJ2-7; weak D call: TRBD2 (6 bases). Trimming cost V 2 bases and J 2 bases, with 14 bases left between them. This CDR3 comprises 15 residues. The germline CDR1 and CDR2 sequences are SGHRS and YFSETQ. The chain's CDR3 is CASSFLGGPAYEQYF. The CDR3 DNA reads TGCGCCAGCAGCTTCCTGGGAGGTCCCGCCTACGAGCAGTACTTC. Filled out from reference TRBV5-1 and TRBJ2-7, the complete variable domain reads KAGVTQTPRYLIKTRGQQVTLSCSPISGHRSVSWYQQTPGQGLQFLFEYFSETQRNKGNFPGRFSGRQFSNSRSEMNVSTLELGDSALYLCASSFLGGPAYEQYFGPGTRLTVT.

J is TRBJ1-5 and V is TRBV10-3; D is unresolved. V was shortened by 0 bases and J by 7 bases, with 7 bases between the two germline ends. CDR3 length: 13 residues. From germline, CDR1 is ENHRY and CDR2 SYGVKD. CDR3 amino acids: CAISESLRQPQHF. CDR3 coding DNA: TGTGCCATCAGTGAGTCCTTGAGGCAGCCCCAGCATTTT.

This chain connects TRBV7-3 to TRBJ2-1, with TRBD1 as a possible D gene (6 bases). The CDR3 is 12 residues long. The V and J ends lost 8 bases and 8 bases respectively, with 13 bases between them. Per the germline V gene, CDR1 is SGHTA and CDR2 is FQGTGA. Written as DNA, the CDR3 is TGTGCCAGCCTTCTCCGGACAGATGAGCAGTTCTTC. Translated, it gives CASLLRTDEQFF.

This clone appeared a single time. V is TRBV5-1 and J is TRBJ1-5, with TRBD1 matching 11 bases. Germline V gene lookup returns CDR1 SGHRS and CDR2 YFSETQ. The length of the CDR3 is 15 residues. J gave up 5 bases and V 3 bases, and 4 bases lay outside the gene matches. The CDR3 region is CASSSGQGGDQPQHF. CDR3 DNA: TGCGCCAGCAGCTCGGGACAGGGGGGAGATCAGCCCCAGCATTTT. Full variable domain (rest looked up from reference TRBV5-1 and TRBJ1-5): KAGVTQTPRYLIKTRGQQVTLSCSPISGHRSVSWYQQTPGQGLQFLFEYFSETQRNKGNFPGRFSGRQFSNSRSEMNVSTLELGDSALYLCASSSGQGGDQPQHFGDGTRLSIL.

This clone was recorded a few times. The gene calls are TRBV5-4 and TRBJ2-3, with TRBD1 matching over 7 bases. With V trimmed by 3 bases and J by 4 bases, 5 bases remained unmatched. Per the germline V gene, CDR1 is SGHNT and CDR2 is YYREEE (reference sequence). This CDR3 is 14 amino acids long. The CDR3 loop reads CASSSRQGADTQYF. The DNA of the CDR3 is TGTGCCAGCAGCTCCCGACAGGGAGCAGATACGCAGTATTTT.

The rearrangement links TRBV7-9 to TRBJ2-7, with 11 bases aligning to TRBD1. Trimming cost V 5 bases and J 1 base; bases outside gene matches: 4. Germline loops: CDR1 SEHNR, CDR2 FQNEAQ (reference sequence). The CDR3 length is 15 residues. CDR3 loop: CASSGGQGASYEQYF. In DNA, the CDR3 is TGTGCCAGCAGCGGCGGACAGGGGGCTTCCTACGAGCAGTACTTC. The full variable domain, completed using reference TRBV7-9 and TRBJ2-7, is DTGVSQNPRHKITKRGQNVTFRCDPISEHNRLYWYRQTLGQGPEFLTYFQNEAQLEKSRLLSDRFSAERPKGSFSTLEIQRTEQGDSAMYLCASSGGQGASYEQYFGPGTRLTVT.